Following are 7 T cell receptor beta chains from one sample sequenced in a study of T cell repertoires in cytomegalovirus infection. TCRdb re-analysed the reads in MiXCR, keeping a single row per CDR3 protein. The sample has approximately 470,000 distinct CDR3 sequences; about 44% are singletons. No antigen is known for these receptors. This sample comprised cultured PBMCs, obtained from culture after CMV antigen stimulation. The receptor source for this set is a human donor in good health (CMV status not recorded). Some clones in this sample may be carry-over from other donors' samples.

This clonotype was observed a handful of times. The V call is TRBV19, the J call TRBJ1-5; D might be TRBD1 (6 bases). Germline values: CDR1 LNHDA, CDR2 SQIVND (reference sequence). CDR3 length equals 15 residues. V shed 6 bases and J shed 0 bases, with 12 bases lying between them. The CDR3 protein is CASSRGGYSNQPQHF. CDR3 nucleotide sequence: TGTGCCAGTAGCAGGGGCGGATATAGCAATCAGCCCCAGCATTTT.

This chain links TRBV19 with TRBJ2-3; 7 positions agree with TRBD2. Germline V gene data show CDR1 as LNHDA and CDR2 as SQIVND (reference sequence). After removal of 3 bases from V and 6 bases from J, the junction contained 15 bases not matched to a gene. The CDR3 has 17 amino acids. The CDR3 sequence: CASSMLVGGPFSDTQYF. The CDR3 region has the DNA TGTGCCAGTAGTATGTTGGTGGGAGGGCCTTTTTCGGATACGCAGTATTTT.

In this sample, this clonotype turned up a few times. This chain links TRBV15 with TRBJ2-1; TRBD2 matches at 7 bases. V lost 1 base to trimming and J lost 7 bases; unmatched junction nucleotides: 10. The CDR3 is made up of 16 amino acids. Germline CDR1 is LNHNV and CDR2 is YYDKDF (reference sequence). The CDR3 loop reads CATSRGPGGSVNEQFF. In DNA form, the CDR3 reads TGTGCCACCAGCAGAGGTCCGGGAGGATCAGTAAATGAGCAGTTCTTC. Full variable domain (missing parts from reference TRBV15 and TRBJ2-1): DAMVIQNPRYQVTQFGKPVTLSCSQTLNHNVMYWYQQKSSQAPKLLFHYYDKDFNNEADTPDNFQSRRPNTSFCFLDIRSPGLGDTAMYLCATSRGPGGSVNEQFFGPGTRLTVL.

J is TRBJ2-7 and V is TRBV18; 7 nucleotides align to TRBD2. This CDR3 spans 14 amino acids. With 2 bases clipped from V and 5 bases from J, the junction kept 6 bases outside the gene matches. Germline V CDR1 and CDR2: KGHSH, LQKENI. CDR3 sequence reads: CASSPVGGDHEQYF. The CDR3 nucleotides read TGTGCCAGCTCACCAGTTGGGGGGGACCACGAGCAGTACTTC.

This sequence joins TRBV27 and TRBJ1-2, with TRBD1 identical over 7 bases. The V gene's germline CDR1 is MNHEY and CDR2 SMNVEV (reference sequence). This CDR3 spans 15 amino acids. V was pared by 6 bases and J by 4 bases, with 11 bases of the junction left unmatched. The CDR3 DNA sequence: TGTGCCAGCAGGGCAGGGGGGGTAGTAGGCTATGGCTACACCTTC. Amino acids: CASRAGGVVGYGYTF.

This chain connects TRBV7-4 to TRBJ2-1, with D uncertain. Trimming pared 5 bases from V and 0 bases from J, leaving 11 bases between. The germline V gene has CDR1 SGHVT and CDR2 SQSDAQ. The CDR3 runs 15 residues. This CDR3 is CASSASLYSYNEQFF. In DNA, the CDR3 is TGTGCCAGCAGCGCCAGCCTATACTCCTACAATGAGCAGTTCTTC.

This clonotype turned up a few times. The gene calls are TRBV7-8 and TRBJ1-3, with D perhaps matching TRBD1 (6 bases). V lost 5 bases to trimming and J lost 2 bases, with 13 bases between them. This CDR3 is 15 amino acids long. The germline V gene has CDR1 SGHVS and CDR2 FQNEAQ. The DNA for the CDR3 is TGTGCCAGCAGCCCCGAGGGGGGGGCTGGAAACACCATATATTTT. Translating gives CASSPEGGAGNTIYF.